What follows describes a single T cell receptor beta chain. V lost 5 bases, J lost 0 bases, and 11 bases lay in between. Germline V gene data show CDR1 as MNHEY and CDR2 as SMNVEV (reference sequence). The CDR3 totals 14 residues. This entry belongs to a study of shared clonotypes between healthy human individuals. Study-wide context: Each donor contributed plates that comprised three CD4 naive, three CD4 memory, two CD8 naive and one CD8 memory.

The DNA input per sorted-subset replicate PCR was roughly 210 ng, corresponding to 28,000 or so T cell genomes. The protocol was immunoSEQ multiplex PCR, while the TCRdb copy is restricted to in-frame clones and leaves out a portion. The repertoire has 1,400,000 or so clones, 98% to 99% of them found once; the top ten carry around 0.33%. The sequence came from a man aged 30 to 39 in good health. Sequences were obtained from naive CD4+ T cells sorted from blood. As for subset: CD45RA+ positively selected. The chain combines TRBV27 with TRBJ2-7, with TRBD2 as a possible D gene (6 bases). The CDR3 sequence: CASSSGSSSYEQYF. CDR3 DNA sequence: TGTGCCAGCAGTAGCGGGTCCAGCTCCTACGAGCAGTACTTC.